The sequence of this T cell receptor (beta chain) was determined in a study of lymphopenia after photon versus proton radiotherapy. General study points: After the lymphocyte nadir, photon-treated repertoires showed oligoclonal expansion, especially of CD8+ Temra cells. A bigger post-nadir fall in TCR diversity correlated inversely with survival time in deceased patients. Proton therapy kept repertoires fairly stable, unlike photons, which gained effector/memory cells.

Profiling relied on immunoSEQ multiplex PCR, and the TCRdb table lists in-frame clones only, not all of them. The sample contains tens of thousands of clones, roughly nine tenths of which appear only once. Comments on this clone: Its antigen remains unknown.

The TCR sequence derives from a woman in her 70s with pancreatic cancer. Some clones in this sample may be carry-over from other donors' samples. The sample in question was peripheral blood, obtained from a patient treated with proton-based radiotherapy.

The CDR3 DNA sequence: TGTGCCAGCTACTTGGGGCTGCAAGAGACCCAGTACTTC. Protein: CASYLGLQETQYF. The genes are TRBV2 and TRBJ2-5, with D perhaps TRBD1 (5 bases). Per the germline V gene, CDR1 is SNHLY and CDR2 is FYNNEI. Deletions cut 8 bases from V and 2 bases from J, with 12 bases between. The CDR3 is made up of 13 amino acids.